The present T cell receptor (beta chain) was sequenced within a study of T-cell reconstitution after alpha-beta-depleted transplantation in children. This clonotype has a handful of counts. A TCRbeta library incorporating unique molecular identifiers was prepared. TCRdb independently ran MiXCR on the PCR reads; one entry per CDR3 protein. The data show about 610,000 distinct CDR3 sequences, with about 10% seen just once and less than 4.5% held by the top ten. The specimen comprised PBMCs from the stem cell graft donor, sampled from the stem cell graft. The TCR originated in a human donor who donated a stem cell graft to a child with acute myeloid leukemia.

CDR3 nucleotides: TGTGCCAGCAGACCCCTACAGGGGTCGAGCGGGAGGGCCAGGAATGAGCAGTTCTTC. It translates to CASRPLQGSSGRARNEQFF. J is TRBJ2-1 and V is TRBV6-5, with TRBD2 identical over 10 bases. Trimming took 6 bases from V and 7 from J; bases not matched to a gene: 21. Germline assignment: CDR1 MNHEY and CDR2 SVGAGI. The CDR3 is made up of 19 amino acids.